The clone carrying this T cell receptor (beta chain) was seen once. As yet, its antigen is unknown. These data are taken from a study of cytomegalovirus exposure and HLA in healthy donors. Study-level points and caveats: The study listed approximately 160 cytomegalovirus-associated TCR beta chains. Based on reports, TCR beta sequences accurately predicted HLA-A and HLA-B alleles for most subjects. Roughly uniform depth of sequencing across donors was assumed in presence/absence analyses.

Amplification used 60 Vbeta primers and 13 Jbeta primers. Produced via immunoSEQ multiplex PCR; TCRdb's table is partial and in-frame only. The profile shows over 150,000 clones, 81% of them singletons. The donors gave bone marrow, and they were healthy. This CDR3 has 14 amino acids. Germline V gives CDR1 SGHRS, CDR2 YFSETQ. V lost 0 bases and J lost 2, with 7 bases in between. The clonotype originates from a woman in her forties or fifties in good health and CMV-seronegative. The specimen was PBMCs. This chain uses TRBV5-1 with TRBJ2-3, with D possibly being TRBD2 (6 bases). The CDR3 here is CASSLGDSTDTQYF. The CDR3 coding sequence is TGCGCCAGCAGCTTGGGGGACTCCACAGATACGCAGTATTTT. The whole variable domain, remainder taken from reference TRBV5-1 and TRBJ2-3, is KAGVTQTPRYLIKTRGQQVTLSCSPISGHRSVSWYQQTPGQGLQFLFEYFSETQRNKGNFPGRFSGRQFSNSRSEMNVSTLELGDSALYLCASSLGDSTDTQYFGPGTRLTVL.